This T cell receptor (beta chain) is from a study of T-cell reconstitution after alpha-beta-depleted transplantation in children. Study results and caveats: Surviving recipient T cells and thymic progenitors underlay high day-60 TCRbeta diversity in some patients. One year post-transplant, T-cell counts and diversity were largely derived from T cells produced anew. The study reportedly traced alpha-beta T cells about two months after transplant to several hundred expanded graft clones.

This clonotype has a count of ten or more. Its specificity is not known. For TCRbeta, the library was prepared with unique molecular identifiers. TCRdb reprocessed the PCR reads with MiXCR, giving one entry per CDR3 protein. The repertoire holds more than 400,000 distinct CDR3 sequences, with roughly 11% as singletons. The TCR originated in a female patient aged 2 to 10 who had a stem cell transplant for aplastic anemia, so the T cells may come from the graft donor. The material sequenced was PBMCs, mostly from graft donor cells, taken 180 days after TCRalphabeta/CD19-depleted stem cell transplant.

The CDR3 DNA is TGTGCCAGCTCACCCGGACAGGGGAGGCAAGAGACCCAGTACTTC. Protein sequence: CASSPGQGRQETQYF. The chain joins TRBV18 to TRBJ2-5, with TRBD1 matching over 9 bases. V was pared by 3 bases and J by 2 bases, with 4 bases of the junction left unmatched. This CDR3 has 15 residues. Germline V gene data show CDR1 as KGHSH and CDR2 as LQKENI.